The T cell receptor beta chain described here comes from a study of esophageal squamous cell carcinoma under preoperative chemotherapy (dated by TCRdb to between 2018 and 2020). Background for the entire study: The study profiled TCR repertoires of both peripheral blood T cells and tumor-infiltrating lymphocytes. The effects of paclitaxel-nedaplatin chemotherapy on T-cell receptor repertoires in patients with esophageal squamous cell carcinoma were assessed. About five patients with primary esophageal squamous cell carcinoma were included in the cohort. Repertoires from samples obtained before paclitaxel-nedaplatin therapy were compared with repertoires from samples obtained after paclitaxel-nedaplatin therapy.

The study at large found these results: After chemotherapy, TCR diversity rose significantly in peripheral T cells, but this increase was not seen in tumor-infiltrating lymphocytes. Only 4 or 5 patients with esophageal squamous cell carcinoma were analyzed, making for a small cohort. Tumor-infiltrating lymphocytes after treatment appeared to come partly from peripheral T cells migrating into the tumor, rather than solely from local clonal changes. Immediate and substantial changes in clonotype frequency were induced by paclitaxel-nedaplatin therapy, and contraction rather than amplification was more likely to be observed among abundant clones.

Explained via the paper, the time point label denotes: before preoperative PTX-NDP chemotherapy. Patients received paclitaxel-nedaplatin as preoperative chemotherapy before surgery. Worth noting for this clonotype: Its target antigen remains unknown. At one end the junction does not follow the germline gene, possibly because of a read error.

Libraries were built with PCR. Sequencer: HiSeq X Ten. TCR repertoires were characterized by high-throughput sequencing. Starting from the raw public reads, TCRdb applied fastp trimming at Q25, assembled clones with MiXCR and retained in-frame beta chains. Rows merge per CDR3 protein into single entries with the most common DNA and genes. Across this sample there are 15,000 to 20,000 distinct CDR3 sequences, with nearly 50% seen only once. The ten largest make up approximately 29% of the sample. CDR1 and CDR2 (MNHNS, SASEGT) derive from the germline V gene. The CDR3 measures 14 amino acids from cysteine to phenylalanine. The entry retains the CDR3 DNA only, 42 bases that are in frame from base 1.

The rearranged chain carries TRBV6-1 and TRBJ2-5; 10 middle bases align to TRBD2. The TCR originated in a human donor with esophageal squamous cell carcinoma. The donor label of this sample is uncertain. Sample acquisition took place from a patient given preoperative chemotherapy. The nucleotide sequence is TGTGCCAGGGGCTACCGGCTAGCGGGAGCGACCCAACTTTTC. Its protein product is CARGYRLAGATQLF.